This TCR beta chain comes out of a study of blood T cell repertoires in COVID-19. Study as a whole: From the United States, Italy and Spain came samples of acute and convalescent COVID-19. PBMCs, B-cell-depleted T cells, or T cells were the source of the cDNA or gDNA that made up the material.

Patients in Seattle were enrolled during active infection, then followed longitudinally. Assay: immunoSEQ multiplex PCR; the TCRdb copy retains only in-frame clones and omits some. Of just under 350,000 clones detected, 85% to 90% appear once; the ten largest clones hold 5.5% to 7.5%. This CDR3 is built from 14 residues. Germline assignment: CDR1 MNHEY and CDR2 SMNVEV (reference sequence). With 5 bases clipped from V and 4 bases from J, the junction kept 7 bases outside the gene matches. V and J are TRBV27 and TRBJ2-5; 7 bases fit TRBD1. The origin of this receptor is a woman aged 70 to 79 with COVID-19, enrolled during active disease. The sample consisted of peripheral blood. CDR3 coding DNA: TGTGCCAGCAGTCCTGACAGGGTACGAGAGACCCAGTACTTC. It is translated as CASSPDRVRETQYF.